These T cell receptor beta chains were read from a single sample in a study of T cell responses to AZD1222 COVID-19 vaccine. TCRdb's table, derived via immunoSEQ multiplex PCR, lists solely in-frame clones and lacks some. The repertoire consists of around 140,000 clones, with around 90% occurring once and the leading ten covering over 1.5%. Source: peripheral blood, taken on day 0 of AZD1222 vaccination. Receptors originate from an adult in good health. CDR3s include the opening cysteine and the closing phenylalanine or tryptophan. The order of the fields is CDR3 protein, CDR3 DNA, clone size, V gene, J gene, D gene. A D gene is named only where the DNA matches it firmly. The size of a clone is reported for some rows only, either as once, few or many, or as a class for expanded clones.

CASSLWAGLAYEQYF	TGTGCCAGCAGTTTATGGGCCGGACTAGCCTACGAGCAGTACTTC	NA	TRBV27	TRBJ2-7	TRBD2
CASSLSWTGGDYEQFF	TGTGCCAGCAGCTTGTCTTGGACAGGGGGCGACTATGAGCAGTTCTTC	NA	TRBV5-8	TRBJ2-1	TRBD1
CASSLGQYNEQFF	TGTGCCAGCAGCTTGGGTCAGTACAATGAGCAGTTCTTC	once	TRBV11-2	TRBJ2-1	NA
CASKGREDSPLHF	TGTGCCAGCAAGGGCAGGGAAGATTCACCCCTCCACTTT	NA	TRBV2	TRBJ1-6	NA
CASSPGDGHEKLFF	TGTGCCAGCAGCCCTGGGGACGGCCATGAAAAACTGTTTTTT	NA	TRBV27	TRBJ1-4	NA
CASSLRGNGYNEQFF	TGTGCCAGCAGCTTGAGGGGAAACGGCTACAATGAGCAGTTCTTC	NA	TRBV5-8	TRBJ2-1	NA
CASSQLGQVRPNQPQHF	TGTGCCAGCAGCCAGCTCGGGCAGGTTAGACCCAATCAGCCCCAGCATTTT	NA	TRBV14	TRBJ1-5	NA
CASSLGSTDTQYF	TGCGCCAGCAGCTTGGGGAGCACAGATACGCAGTATTTT	NA	TRBV5-1	TRBJ2-3	NA
CASSTRGMIGYTF	TGTGCCAGTAGTACGAGGGGGATGATTGGCTACACCTTC	NA	TRBV19	TRBJ1-2	NA
CAITPSGSRNYGYTF	TGTGCCATAACACCCTCGGGGAGCAGGAACTATGGCTACACCTTC	NA	TRBV10-3	TRBJ1-2	NA
CATQGQVTDTQYF	TGTGCCACGCAGGGACAGGTTACAGATACGCAGTATTTT	NA	TRBV6-5	TRBJ2-3	TRBD1
CASSLQGGGNEKLFF	TGTGCCAGCTCTCTACAGGGTGGTGGTAATGAAAAACTGTTTTTT	NA	TRBV18	TRBJ1-4	NA
CASSPPPGLRQFF	TGTGCCAGCTCACCACCTCCGGGACTCAGGCAGTTCTTC	once	TRBV18	TRBJ2-1	NA
CASSRTGTTNEKLFF	TGTGCCAGCAGCCGGACAGGAACAACTAATGAAAAACTGTTTTTT	once	TRBV16	TRBJ1-4	TRBD1
CASSTGRLGAFF	TGTGCCAGCAGTACCGGGAGGCTAGGAGCTTTCTTT	NA	TRBV6-5	TRBJ1-1	NA
CASSLTGANTGELFF	TGTGCCAGCAGCTTAACAGGGGCGAACACCGGGGAGCTGTTTTTT	NA	TRBV5-4	TRBJ2-2	TRBD1
CASSLEGGMGLETQYF	TGCGCCAGCAGTTTAGAGGGGGGCATGGGGCTGGAGACCCAGTACTTC	NA	TRBV5-1	TRBJ2-5	NA
CASSLDSRSRLGYTF	TGTGCCAGCAGCTTAGATAGCAGGTCCCGCCTTGGCTACACCTTC	NA	TRBV7-8	TRBJ1-2	NA
CASSGKGRYGYTF	TGCGCCAGCAGTGGAAAGGGGAGGTATGGCTACACCTTC	medium-sized	TRBV5-1	TRBJ1-2	NA
CASSLGPQDSNEQFF	TGCGCCAGCAGCTTGGGGCCCCAGGATTCCAATGAGCAGTTCTTC	NA	TRBV5-1	TRBJ2-1	NA
CASSDLLAGGPRNEQFF	TGCGCCAGCAGTGACCTCTTAGCGGGAGGGCCCAGAAATGAGCAGTTCTTC	NA	TRBV10-2	TRBJ2-1	TRBD2
CASSLHPRESGYGYTF	TGTGCCAGCAGTTTACACCCAAGAGAATCTGGATATGGCTACACCTTC	NA	TRBV27	TRBJ1-2	NA
CASSGSPRSTDTQYF	TGTGCCAGCAGCGGTAGCCCGAGAAGCACAGATACGCAGTATTTT	NA	TRBV6-5	TRBJ2-3	NA
CASSPGRNQPQHF	TGTGCCAGCAGTCCGGGGAGGAATCAGCCCCAGCATTTT	NA	TRBV27	TRBJ1-5	NA
CASSVGLAATGELFF	TGTGCCAGCAGCGTGGGACTAGCGGCCACCGGGGAGCTGTTTTTT	NA	TRBV5-6	TRBJ2-2	TRBD2
CASSLPGTPLTF	TGTGCCAGCAGCCTACCGGGGACACCCCTCACCTTC	NA	TRBV7-9	TRBJ1-2	NA
CASSPPTGLIYNEQFF	TGCGCCAGCAGCCCTCCCACGGGACTAATTTACAATGAGCAGTTCTTC	NA	TRBV4-1	TRBJ2-1	TRBD2
CAWSNFRASQPQHF	TGTGCCTGGAGTAACTTCCGGGCCAGTCAGCCCCAGCATTTT	NA	TRBV30	TRBJ1-5	NA
CSASLGPPLHF	TGCAGTGCTAGCCTAGGTCCACCCCTCCACTTT	once	TRBV20-1	TRBJ1-6	NA
CASSPGGFGYTF	TGTGCCAGCAGCCCGGGCGGCTTCGGCTACACCTTC	once	TRBV16	TRBJ1-2	NA
CASSLSVANEKLFF	TGTGCCAGCAGTTTATCTGTGGCTAATGAAAAACTGTTTTTT	few	TRBV28	TRBJ1-4	NA
CASSQELGDQPQHF	TGCGCCAGCAGCCAAGAGCTCGGGGATCAGCCCCAGCATTTT	NA	TRBV4-1	TRBJ1-5	NA
CASSLDENTEAFF	TGTGCCAGCAGCTTAGACGAGAACACTGAAGCTTTCTTT	NA	TRBV11-2	TRBJ1-1	NA
CATSYEGSTEAFF	TGTGCCACCAGTTATGAGGGTTCGACTGAAGCTTTCTTT	NA	TRBV5-6	TRBJ1-1	NA